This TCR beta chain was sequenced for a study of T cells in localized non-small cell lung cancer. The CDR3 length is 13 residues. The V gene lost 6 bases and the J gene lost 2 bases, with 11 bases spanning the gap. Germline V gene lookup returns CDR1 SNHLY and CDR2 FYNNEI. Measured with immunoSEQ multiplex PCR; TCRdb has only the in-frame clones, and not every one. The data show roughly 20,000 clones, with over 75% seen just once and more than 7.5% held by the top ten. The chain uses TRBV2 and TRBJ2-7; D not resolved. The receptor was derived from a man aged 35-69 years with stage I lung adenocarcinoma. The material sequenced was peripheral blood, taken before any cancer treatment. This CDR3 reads CASREIGAYEQYF. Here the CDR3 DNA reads TGTGCCAGCAGAGAAATAGGCGCCTACGAGCAGTACTTC.